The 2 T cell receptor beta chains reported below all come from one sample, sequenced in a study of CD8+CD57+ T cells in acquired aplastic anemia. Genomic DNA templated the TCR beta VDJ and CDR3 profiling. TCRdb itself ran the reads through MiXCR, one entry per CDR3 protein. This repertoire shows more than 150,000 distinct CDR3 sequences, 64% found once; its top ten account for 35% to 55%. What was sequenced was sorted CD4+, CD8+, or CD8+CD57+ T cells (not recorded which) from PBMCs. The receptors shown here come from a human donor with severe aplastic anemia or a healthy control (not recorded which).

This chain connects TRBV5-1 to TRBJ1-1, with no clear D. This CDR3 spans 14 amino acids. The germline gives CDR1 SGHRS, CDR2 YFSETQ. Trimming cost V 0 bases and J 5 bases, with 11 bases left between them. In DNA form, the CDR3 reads TGCGCCAGCAGCTTGGCCGCAGTCGCGACTGAAGCTTTCTTT. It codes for CASSLAAVATEAFF.

CDR3: CASSDGGTAYEQYF. CDR3 bases: TGTGCCAGCAGCGACGGGGGGACAGCCTACGAGCAGTACTTC. J is TRBJ2-7 and V is TRBV9; D is possibly TRBD1 or TRBD2 (7 bases each). The V and J ends lost 3 bases and 2 bases respectively, with 12 bases between them. CDR1 is SGDLS, CDR2 YYNGEE, per germline. This CDR3 comprises 14 residues. The full variable domain, completed using reference TRBV9 and TRBJ2-7, is DSGVTQTPKHLITATGQRVTLRCSPRSGDLSVYWYQQSLDQGLQFLIQYYNGEERAKGNILERFSAQQFPDLHSELNLSSLELGDSALYFCASSDGGTAYEQYFGPGTRLTVT.